What follows are 14 T cell receptor beta chains derived from one specimen sequenced in a study of blood T cell repertoires in COVID-19. The protocol was immunoSEQ multiplex PCR, while the TCRdb copy is restricted to in-frame clones and leaves out a portion. The sample lists approximately 210,000 clones; about four fifths were seen once. The specimen was peripheral blood. These receptors all stem from a man aged 45 to 65 with active or convalescent COVID-19.

The table lists this clone with a count of one. This chain uses TRBV19 with TRBJ2-5, with D tentatively TRBD1 (6 bases). CDR1 and CDR2 from the germline V gene are LNHDA and SQIVND (reference sequence). The CDR3 length is 15 residues. The V end was cut by 1 base, the J end by 2 bases, with 11 bases between. For the CDR3, the DNA is TGTGCCAGTAGTATAGCCCGGACAGAACAAGAGACCCAGTACTTC. Amino acids: CASSIARTEQETQYF.

The CDR3 bases are TGTGCCAGCAGTCAGCGGACCGGCACAGATACGCAGTATTTT. Translation gives CASSQRTGTDTQYF. The chain combines TRBV27 with TRBJ2-3; a possible D gene is TRBD2 (5 bases). CDR3 size: 14 residues. The germline V gene encodes CDR1 MNHEY and CDR2 SMNVEV (reference sequence). The V and J ends lost 5 bases and 1 base respectively, with 10 bases between them.

The chain couples TRBV10-3 to TRBJ2-7; possibly TRBD1 for D (7 bases). Trimming shortened V by 1 base and J by 6 bases, and 10 bases separated the two germline ends. The CDR3 is 13 amino acids. Germline values: CDR1 ENHRY, CDR2 SYGVKD. The CDR3 DNA follows: TGTGCCATCAGTGAGTTGGAGGGGGCCGAGCAGTACTTC. This sequence encodes CAISELEGAEQYF.

CDR3 residues: CATARSSGSPYEQYF. DNA of the CDR3: TGTGCCACCGCTCGTAGTAGCGGGAGTCCCTACGAGCAGTACTTC. The chain uses TRBV15 and TRBJ2-7; 9 bases agree with TRBD2. Looked up from germline, CDR1 is LNHNV and CDR2 is YYDKDF (reference sequence). The CDR3 is made up of 15 amino acids. Trimming at V came to 8 bases and at J to 2 bases, leaving 10 bases not matched to a gene.

V usage is TRBV3-1 (or the pseudogene TRBV3-2) and J usage is TRBJ1-1; maybe TRBD1 (5 bases). The V end lost 3 bases, the J end lost 4 bases, and 6 bases lay between the germline ends. This CDR3 has 12 residues. The germline gives CDR1 LGHDT, CDR2 YNNKEL (reference sequence). CDR3 nucleotides: TGTGCCAGCAGCCAGGGGGGCACTGAAGCTTTCTTT. Translation gives CASSQGGTEAFF.

V gene TRBV4-3 combines with J gene TRBJ2-3; 9 bases are shared with TRBD2. The CDR3 length is 17 residues. Unmatched junction bases numbered 11, after V lost 3 bases and J lost 4 bases. CDR1 is LGHNA and CDR2 is YSLEER in the germline V gene. CDR3 in DNA: TGCGCCAGCAGCCAGGACTATAGCGGGGGAGGCGCAGATACGCAGTATTTT. Translation: CASSQDYSGGGADTQYF.

This sequence joins TRBV18 and TRBJ2-7; TRBD1 aligns across 12 bases. V shed 2 bases and J 5 bases; nucleotides not matched to a gene: 1. The germline V gene has CDR1 KGHSH and CDR2 LQKENI. CDR3 length: 14 residues. CDR3 sequence: CASSPGTGGNEQYF. CDR3 in DNA: TGTGCCAGCTCACCAGGGACAGGGGGCAACGAGCAGTACTTC.

The CDR3 nucleotides are TGTGCCAGCAGCTTGGTGCGGCAAGTGAACACTGAAGCTTTCTTT. Translating gives CASSLVRQVNTEAFF. The chain recombines TRBV5-6 with TRBJ1-1; D unresolved. Trimming left V 0 bases short and J 0 bases short, with 9 bases between. Looked up from germline, CDR1 is SGHDT and CDR2 is YYEEEE. There are 15 residues in the CDR3. Full variable domain (missing parts from reference TRBV5-6 and TRBJ1-1): DAGVTQSPTHLIKTRGQQVTLRCSPKSGHDTVSWYQQALGQGPQFIFQYYEEEERQRGNFPDRFSGHQFPNYSSELNVNALLLGDSALYLCASSLVRQVNTEAFFGQGTRLTVV.

The chain has TRBV21-1 and TRBJ1-1; the listed D gene, TRBD1, was not tested against the DNA. TRBV21-1 is listed as a pseudogene. The CDR3 spans 13 residues. The CDR3 nucleotides read TGTGCCAACCTACAGGGGGCGAAAACTGAAGCTTTCTTT. It specifies CANLQGAKTEAFF.

The chain employs TRBV5-6 and TRBJ1-4; TRBD1 matches at 7 bases. In germline, CDR1 is SGHDT, CDR2 YYEEEE. V gave up 4 bases and J gave up 1 base; unmatched junction bases: 4. The CDR3 contains 15 residues. The CDR3 bases are TGTGCCAGCAGCGCCAACAGGGGAACTAATGAAAAACTGTTTTTT. It codes for CASSANRGTNEKLFF.

The genes are TRBV9 and TRBJ2-3; 10 nucleotides align to TRBD2. After removal of 2 bases from V and 0 bases from J, the junction contained 9 bases not matched to a gene. CDR1 and CDR2 from the germline V gene are SGDLS and YYNGEE. The CDR3 extends over 18 amino acids. CDR3 residues: CASSVSPTSGTSTDTQYF. CDR3 nucleotides: TGTGCCAGCAGCGTGAGCCCTACTAGCGGGACAAGCACAGATACGCAGTATTTT. Complete variable domain (other parts from reference TRBV9 and TRBJ2-3): DSGVTQTPKHLITATGQRVTLRCSPRSGDLSVYWYQQSLDQGLQFLIQYYNGEERAKGNILERFSAQQFPDLHSELNLSSLELGDSALYFCASSVSPTSGTSTDTQYFGPGTRLTVL.

A single count supports this clone. The J gene is TRBJ1-2, the V gene TRBV9; D is undetermined. The CDR3 extends over 15 amino acids. CDR1 is SGDLS and CDR2 is YYNGEE in the germline V gene. The ends were cut back, 4 bases at V and 4 bases at J, with 17 bases in the middle. Written as DNA, the CDR3 is TGTGCCAGCAGCTCCCGATCAAGAGGATCCTATGGCTACACCTTC. It specifies CASSSRSRGSYGYTF.

V and J are TRBV6-5 and TRBJ1-5, with D unresolved. The CDR3 has 14 residues. The germline V gene has CDR1 MNHEY and CDR2 SVGAGI. Trimming removed 6 bases at V and 6 bases at J, with 15 bases between. CDR3 amino acids: CASRSTPRGQPQHF. Here the CDR3 DNA reads TGTGCCAGCAGGTCGACGCCGCGGGGTCAGCCCCAGCATTTT.

This clone has a single count. The chain combines TRBV6-5 with TRBJ1-2; TRBD1 is a possible D gene (5 bases). The CDR3 length is 14 residues. Germline V gene lookup returns CDR1 MNHEY and CDR2 SVGAGI. The V end was cut by 0 bases, the J end by 7 bases, with 12 bases between. In nucleotides, the CDR3 is TGTGCCAGCAGTTACTCTGGACAAACGACTGGCTACACCTTC. Translating gives CASSYSGQTTGYTF.